The 10 T cell receptor beta chains below all came from one sample that was sequenced in a study of OX40 agonist ivuxolimab in advanced cancers. The library was prepared using the immunoSEQ multiplex PCR assay. TCRdb's version of the immuneACCESS table is confined to in-frame rearrangements and falls short of the full clone set. An unresolved V gene accounts for under half of the shortfall where checked; the remainder is of unknown origin. This sample gives under 70,000 clones in total; approximately 90% of them show up just once. Together, the top ten hold approximately 1.2% of the sample. The sample was CD4+ or CD8+ T cells sorted from blood, taken in a trial of the OX40 agonist ivuxolimab. Source of these receptors: an adult with an advanced solid tumor such as melanoma, head and neck, liver or kidney cancer.

The CDR3 region has the DNA TGTGCCAGCAGTGGACTAGCGGGAGGGCAGGCCGAGCAGTACTTC. Its protein is CASSGLAGGQAEQYF. The chain couples TRBV27 to TRBJ2-7; 15 bases map to TRBD2. Germline V gene sequence: CDR1 MNHEY, CDR2 SMNVEV (reference sequence). V lost 5 bases to trimming and J lost 6 bases; unmatched junction nucleotides: 5. This CDR3 is 15 amino acids long.

The chain carries TRBV21-1 and TRBJ1-1. TRBV21-1 is annotated as a pseudogene. The CDR3 length is 16 residues. The CDR3 loop reads CASSELGLGLESEAFF. CDR3 bases: TGTGCCAGCAGCGAATTGGGGTTGGGTCTAGAATCCGAAGCTTTCTTT.

This clone was detected a few times. The J gene is TRBJ1-1, the V gene TRBV30, with D maybe TRBD1 (6 bases). CDR1 and CDR2 from the germline V gene are GTSNPN and SVGIG (reference sequence). The CDR3 consists of 16 residues. The V end was cut by 4 bases, the J end by 5 bases, with 23 bases between. CDR3 nucleotides: TGTGCCTGGAACCTTGGTGTGAGGGGGTCGAGAACTGAAGCTTTCTTT. Protein product: CAWNLGVRGSRTEAFF.

The rearrangement links TRBV18 to TRBJ1-3; D is ambiguous. CDR1 is KGHSH and CDR2 is LQKENI in the germline V gene. This CDR3 contains 18 residues. The germline V and J ends were trimmed by 0 bases and 0 bases, with 15 bases remaining between them. For the CDR3, the DNA is TGTGCCAGCTCACCACCTAGTTCCTTGGCCAACTCTGGAAACACCATATATTTT. Protein product: CASSPPSSLANSGNTIYF.

This clone appeared once. The V call is TRBV5-1, the J call TRBJ2-1; the match to TRBD2 covers 10 bases. The length of the CDR3 is 17 residues. V shed 0 bases and J 5 bases; nucleotides not matched to a gene: 8. The V gene's germline CDR1 is SGHRS and CDR2 YFSETQ. The CDR3 reads CASSLAASGSGNNEQFF. The DNA for the CDR3 is TGCGCCAGCAGCTTGGCGGCTAGCGGGAGCGGCAACAATGAGCAGTTCTTC.

The chain joins TRBV18 to TRBJ2-7, with D uncertain. The CDR3 sequence is 13 residues long. CDR1 is KGHSH, CDR2 LQKENI, per germline. Trimming cost V 5 bases and J 4 bases, with 12 bases left between them. CDR3 sequence (DNA): TGTGCCAGCTCATCACTTCGATCTTACGAGCAGTACTTC. Translated, it gives CASSSLRSYEQYF.

The chain has TRBV7-9 and TRBJ2-5; D unresolved. The germline CDR1 and CDR2 sequences are SEHNR and FQNEAQ (reference sequence). Trimming shortened V by 0 bases and J by 2 bases, and 10 bases separated the two germline ends. This CDR3 comprises 15 residues. The CDR3 here is CASSLAMAEQETQYF. The CDR3 region has the DNA TGTGCCAGCAGCTTAGCGATGGCAGAACAAGAGACCCAGTACTTC. Together with reference TRBV7-9 and TRBJ2-5, the CDR3 gives the full variable domain: DTGVSQNPRHKITKRGQNVTFRCDPISEHNRLYWYRQTLGQGPEFLTYFQNEAQLEKSRLLSDRFSAERPKGSFSTLEIQRTEQGDSAMYLCASSLAMAEQETQYFGPGTRLLVL.

The genes are TRBV19 and TRBJ2-3; TRBD1 aligns across 11 bases. CDR1 and CDR2 from the germline V gene are LNHDA and SQIVND (reference sequence). V gave up 8 bases and J gave up 5 bases; unmatched junction bases: 9. The length of the CDR3 is 15 residues. CDR3 sequence (DNA): TGTGCCAGTGGGGACAGGGGGGTACGTGAAGATACGCAGTATTTT. Its translation: CASGDRGVREDTQYF.

The chain joins TRBV30 to TRBJ2-3; 10 bases map to TRBD2. Losses at the gene ends were 4 bases for V and 4 bases for J; bases not matched to a gene: 5. The CDR3 totals 14 residues. Germline assignment: CDR1 GTSNPN and CDR2 SVGIG (reference sequence). DNA for the CDR3: TGTGCCTGGATTCCTAGCGGGAGTGCAGATACGCAGTATTTT. Translating gives CAWIPSGSADTQYF. Looking up the rest from reference TRBV30 and TRBJ2-3 gives the full variable domain: SQTIHQWPATLVQPVGSPLSLECTVEGTSNPNLYWYRQAAGRGLQLLFYSVGIGQISSEVPQNLSASRPQDRQFILSSKKLLLSDSGFYLCAWIPSGSADTQYFGPGTRLTVL.

This sequence joins TRBV6-1 and TRBJ2-2; D might be TRBD2 (5 bases). This CDR3 has 17 residues. The V end was cut by 2 bases, the J end by 2 bases, with 15 bases between. Germline lookup yields CDR1 MNHNS and CDR2 SASEGT. The chain's CDR3 is CASSELGSSLNTGELFF. CDR3 in DNA: TGTGCCAGCAGTGAACTAGGGAGTTCCCTTAACACCGGGGAGCTGTTTTTT.